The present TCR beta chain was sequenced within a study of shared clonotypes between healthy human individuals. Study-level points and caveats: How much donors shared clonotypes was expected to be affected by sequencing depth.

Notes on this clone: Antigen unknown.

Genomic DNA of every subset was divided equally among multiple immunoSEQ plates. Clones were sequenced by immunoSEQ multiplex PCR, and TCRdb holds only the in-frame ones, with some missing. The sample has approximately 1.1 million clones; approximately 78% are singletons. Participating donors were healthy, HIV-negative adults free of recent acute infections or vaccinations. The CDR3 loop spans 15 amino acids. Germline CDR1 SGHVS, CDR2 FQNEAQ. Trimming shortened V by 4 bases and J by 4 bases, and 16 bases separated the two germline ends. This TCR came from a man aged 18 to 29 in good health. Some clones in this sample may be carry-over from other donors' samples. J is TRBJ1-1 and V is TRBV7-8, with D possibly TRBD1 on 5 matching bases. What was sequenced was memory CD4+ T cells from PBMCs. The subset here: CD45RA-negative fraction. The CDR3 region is CASSSRGERSTEAFF. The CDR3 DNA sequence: TGTGCCAGCAGCTCCCGAGGGGAGAGGAGCACTGAAGCTTTCTTT.